These 2 T cell receptor beta chains originate from one sample sequenced in a study of vaccination and CD4 T cells after COVID-19 (dated by TCRdb to the early 2020s). Library prep was done by PCR. Sequencing instrument: Illumina iSeq 100. TCRdb trimmed public reads at Q25 via fastp, called clones via MiXCR and kept in-frame beta chains. Under each unique CDR3 protein, matching rows form one entry showing the most common genes and DNA. The sample table shows tens of thousands of distinct CDR3 sequences, and over 40% are seen once. Together, the top ten hold more than 0.85% of the sample. This material consisted of CD4+ T cells from blood, taken before SARS-CoV-2 vaccination. Source of these receptors: a human donor who had recovered from COVID-19.

The chain employs TRBV4-3 and TRBJ1-2; D remains ambiguous. Trimming removed 0 bases at V and 10 bases at J, with 12 bases between. The CDR3 sequence is 13 residues long. Germline CDR1 and CDR2: LGHNA and YSLEER. In DNA form, the CDR3 reads TGCGCCAGCAGCCAAGATGGAGGAGAAGCCTACACCTTC. This translates into CASSQDGGEAYTF.

The chain carries TRBV15 and TRBJ1-2; TRBD1 agrees at 11 bases. The CDR3 runs to 15 residues. V gave up 5 bases and J gave up 4 bases; unmatched junction bases: 6. Germline V gene sequence: CDR1 LNHNV, CDR2 YYDKDF (reference sequence). The CDR3 spells CATSEDRGRFYGYTF. CDR3 sequence (DNA): TGTGCCACCAGCGAGGACAGGGGGCGCTTCTATGGCTACACCTTC. Based on the CDR3 plus reference TRBV15 and TRBJ1-2, the full variable domain is DAMVIQNPRYQVTQFGKPVTLSCSQTLNHNVMYWYQQKSSQAPKLLFHYYDKDFNNEADTPDNFQSRRPNTSFCFLDIRSPGLGDTAMYLCATSEDRGRFYGYTFGSGTRLTVV.